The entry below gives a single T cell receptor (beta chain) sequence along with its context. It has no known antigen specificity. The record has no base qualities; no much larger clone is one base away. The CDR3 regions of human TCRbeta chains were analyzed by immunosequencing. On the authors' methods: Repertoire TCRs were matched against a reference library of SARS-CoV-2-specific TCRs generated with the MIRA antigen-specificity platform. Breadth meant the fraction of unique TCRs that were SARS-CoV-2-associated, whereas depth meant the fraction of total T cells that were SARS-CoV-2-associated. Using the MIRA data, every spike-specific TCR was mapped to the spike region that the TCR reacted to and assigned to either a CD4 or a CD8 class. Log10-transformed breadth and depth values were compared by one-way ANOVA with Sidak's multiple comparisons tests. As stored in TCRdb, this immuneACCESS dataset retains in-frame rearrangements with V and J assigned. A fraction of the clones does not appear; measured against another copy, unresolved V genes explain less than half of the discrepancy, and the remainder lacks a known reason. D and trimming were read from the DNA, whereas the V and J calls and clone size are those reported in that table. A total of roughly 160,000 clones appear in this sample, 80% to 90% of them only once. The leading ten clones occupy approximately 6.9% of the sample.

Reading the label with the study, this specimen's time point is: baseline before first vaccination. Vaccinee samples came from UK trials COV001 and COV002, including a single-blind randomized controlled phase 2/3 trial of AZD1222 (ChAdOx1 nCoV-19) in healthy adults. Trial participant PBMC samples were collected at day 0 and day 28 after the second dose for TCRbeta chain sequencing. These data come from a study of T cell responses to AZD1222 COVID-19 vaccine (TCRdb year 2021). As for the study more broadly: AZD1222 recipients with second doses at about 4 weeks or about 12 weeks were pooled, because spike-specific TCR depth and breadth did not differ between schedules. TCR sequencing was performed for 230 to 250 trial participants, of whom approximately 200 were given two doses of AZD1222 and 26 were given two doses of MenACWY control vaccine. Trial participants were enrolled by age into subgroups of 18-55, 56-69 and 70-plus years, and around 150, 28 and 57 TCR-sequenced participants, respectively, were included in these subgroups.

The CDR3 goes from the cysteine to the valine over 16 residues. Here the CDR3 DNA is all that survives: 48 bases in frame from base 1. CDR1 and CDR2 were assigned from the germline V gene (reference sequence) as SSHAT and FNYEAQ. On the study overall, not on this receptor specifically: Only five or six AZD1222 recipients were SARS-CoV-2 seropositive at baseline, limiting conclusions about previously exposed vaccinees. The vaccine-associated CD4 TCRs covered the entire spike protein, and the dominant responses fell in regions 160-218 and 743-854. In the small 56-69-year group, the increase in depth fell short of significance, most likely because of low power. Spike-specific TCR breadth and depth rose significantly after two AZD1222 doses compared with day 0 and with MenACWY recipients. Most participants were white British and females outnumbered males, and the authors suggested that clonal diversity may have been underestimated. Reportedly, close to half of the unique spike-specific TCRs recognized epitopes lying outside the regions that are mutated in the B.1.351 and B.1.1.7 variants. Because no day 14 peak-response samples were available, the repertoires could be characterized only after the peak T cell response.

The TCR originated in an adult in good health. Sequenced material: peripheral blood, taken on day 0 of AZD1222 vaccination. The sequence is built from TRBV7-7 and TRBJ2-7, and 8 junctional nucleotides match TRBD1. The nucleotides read TGTGCTAGCAGCTTATACGTACAGGGGGGAACCTACGAGCAGTACGTC. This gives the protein CASSLYVQGGTYEQYV.